Shown below are 32 T cell receptor beta chains from a single sample sequenced in a study of identical twins. TCRdb re-called the 5' RACE reads with MiXCR, one entry per CDR3 protein. The top ten clones hold 0.98% of a sample with about 720,000 distinct CDR3 sequences, 8.5% to 9.5% of them seen once. The same sample was also studied in work on yellow fever vaccine responses in identical twins.

Sequencing was carried out using PBMCs. These receptors originate from a young woman in good health.

This clonotype came up many times. This chain connects TRBV7-9 to TRBJ2-7; D possibly uses TRBD1 or TRBD2 (6 bases each). The V end lost 5 bases, the J end lost 4 bases, and 24 bases lay between the germline ends. Germline lookup yields CDR1 SEHNR and CDR2 FQNEAQ (reference sequence). CDR3 length: 17 amino acids. The CDR3 nucleotides read TGTGCCAGCAGCCAATTAGGGCGATCCGGGGGCCAATACGAGCAGTACTTC. Translation: CASSQLGRSGGQYEQYF. Based on the CDR3 plus reference TRBV7-9 and TRBJ2-7, the full variable domain is DTGVSQNPRHKITKRGQNVTFRCDPISEHNRLYWYRQTLGQGPEFLTYFQNEAQLEKSRLLSDRFSAERPKGSFSTLEIQRTEQGDSAMYLCASSQLGRSGGQYEQYFGPGTRLTVT.

The gene calls are TRBV5-5 and TRBJ2-3; 12 bases map to TRBD2. This CDR3 contains 18 residues. CDR1 and CDR2 from the germline V gene are SGHKS and YYEKEE (reference sequence). With 1 base clipped from V and 4 bases from J, the junction kept 10 bases outside the gene matches. CDR3 sequence reads: CASSLRLAGGPGSDTQYF. The CDR3 DNA reads TGTGCCAGCAGCTTGAGGCTAGCGGGAGGGCCCGGGTCAGATACGCAGTATTTT.

In this sample, this clonotype turned up many times. Mismatch with germline at one junction end may stem from a read error. This rearrangement joins TRBV5-1 to TRBJ2-7, with 10 bases matching TRBD1. CDR1 is SGHRS and CDR2 is YFSETQ in the germline V gene. This CDR3 is 13 amino acids long. The DNA of the CDR3 is TGTGCCAGCACCGGGACAGGGGCCTACGAGCAGTACTTC. Protein sequence: CASTGTGAYEQYF.

This clonotype has a handful of counts. The J gene is TRBJ1-2, the V gene TRBV29-1, with a tentative D call TRBD1 (5 bases). CDR3 length equals 16 residues. Germline CDR1 and CDR2: SQVTM and ANQGSEA. The V gene lost 6 bases and the J gene lost 2 bases, with 22 bases spanning the gap. CDR3 sequence reads: CSVLLASGGGNYGYTF. The CDR3, as DNA: TGCAGCGTCTTATTGGCCTCCGGGGGGGGGAACTATGGCTACACCTTC.

In this sample, this clonotype turned up many times. J is TRBJ1-1 and V is TRBV20-1, with D hard to call. CDR1 is DFQATT and CDR2 is SNEGSKA in the germline V gene (reference sequence). V lost 3 bases to trimming and J lost 0 bases, with 14 bases between them. CDR3 length: 15 residues. The chain's CDR3 is CSAREIGGMNTEAFF. CDR3 DNA sequence: TGCAGTGCTAGGGAGATAGGAGGAATGAACACTGAAGCTTTCTTT.

This clonotype was detected many times. This rearrangement joins TRBV29-1 to TRBJ2-2, with D possibly TRBD2 on 6 matching bases. Looked up from germline, CDR1 is SQVTM and CDR2 is ANQGSEA. This CDR3 comprises 12 residues. Between the trimmed V and J ends, which lost 3 bases and 8 bases, there was a span of 10 bases. CDR3 nucleotide sequence: TGCAGCGTTGATCGGGGGTGGGGGGAGCTGTTTTTT. Amino acids: CSVDRGWGELFF.

Only a few counts were recorded for this clonotype. V is TRBV27 and J is TRBJ2-3; D gene ambiguous. The germline V and J ends were trimmed by 6 bases and 0 bases, with 16 bases remaining between them. The V gene's germline CDR1 is MNHEY and CDR2 SMNVEV (reference sequence). This CDR3 comprises 16 residues. CDR3 coding DNA: TGTGCCAGCAGGGCCCGCGATCAGGATAGCACAGATACGCAGTATTTT. Its protein product is CASRARDQDSTDTQYF.

The rearrangement links TRBV6-2 or TRBV6-3 to TRBJ1-1; D remains ambiguous. Trimming removed 6 bases from V and 8 bases from J, with 19 bases in between. Germline V gene data show CDR1 as MNHEY and CDR2 as SVGEGT. The CDR3 runs 14 residues. In DNA, the CDR3 is TGTGCCAGCAGGTCGCACAGCTCGGCACTGGAAGCTTTCTTT. Protein: CASRSHSSALEAFF.

V usage is TRBV4-1 and J usage is TRBJ2-7; weak D call: TRBD1 (7 bases). This CDR3 is 13 amino acids long. V lost 1 base and J 5 bases, leaving 9 bases between the germline ends. Germline V gives CDR1 MGHRA, CDR2 YSYEKL. The CDR3 spells CASSQVRGDEQYF. CDR3 nucleotides: TGCGCCAGCAGCCAAGTCAGGGGGGACGAGCAGTACTTC.

Ten or more counts support this clonotype. The chain links TRBV28 to TRBJ1-5, with TRBD1 as a possible D gene (5 bases). V was pared by 6 bases and J by 6 bases, with 18 bases between. The CDR3 is made up of 15 amino acids. Germline CDR1 reads MDHEN; CDR2 reads SYDVKM. DNA for the CDR3: TGTGCCAGCAGGGAGGAAGGGGAAGGGTTTCAGCCCCAGCATTTT. It codes for CASREEGEGFQPQHF.

J is TRBJ2-5 and V is TRBV7-9; 7 bases fit TRBD1. There are 13 residues in the CDR3. Unmatched junction bases numbered 4, after V lost 4 bases and J lost 5 bases. The germline CDR1 and CDR2 sequences are SEHNR and FQNEAQ (reference sequence). CDR3: CASSSTGIETQYF. DNA of the CDR3: TGTGCCAGCAGCTCGACAGGGATCGAGACCCAGTACTTC.

This clonotype was seen at least ten times. This chain connects TRBV4-1 to TRBJ2-1; weak D call: TRBD2 (6 bases). CDR3 size: 15 residues. Per the germline V gene, CDR1 is MGHRA and CDR2 is YSYEKL. V shed 4 bases and J shed 5 bases, with 15 bases lying between them. The CDR3 coding sequence is TGCGCCAGCAGCCCATGGGGGACTGGAAACAATGAGCAGTTCTTC. Its translation: CASSPWGTGNNEQFF.

This clonotype has just a few counts. J is TRBJ2-1 and V is TRBV24-1; no firm D call. V was cut by 3 bases and J by 8 bases, with 7 bases left in between. CDR3 length: 12 amino acids. Looked up from germline, CDR1 is KGHDR and CDR2 is SFDVKD. The CDR3 loop reads CATSDIPHEQFF. The CDR3 nucleotides are TGTGCCACCAGTGATATACCGCATGAGCAGTTCTTC.

This clonotype has ten or more counts. This rearrangement joins TRBV28 to TRBJ2-1; 14 nucleotides agree with TRBD2. Losses at the gene ends were 5 bases for V and 8 bases for J; bases not matched to a gene: 8. The CDR3 covers 16 residues. CDR1 MDHEN and CDR2 SYDVKM come from the germline V gene. CDR3 DNA: TGTGCCAGCAGTCTGACCGGGACTAGCGGGAGCTATGAGCAGTTCTTC. Its translation is CASSLTGTSGSYEQFF. Drawing the rest from reference TRBV28 and TRBJ2-1, the complete variable domain is DVKVTQSSRYLVKRTGEKVFLECVQDMDHENMFWYRQDPGLGLRLIYFSYDVKMKEKGDIPEGYSVSREKKERFSLILESASTNQTSMYLCASSLTGTSGSYEQFFGPGTRLTVL.

The J gene is TRBJ2-7, the V gene TRBV20-1; D is possibly TRBD1 (6 bases). The CDR3 runs 14 residues. V was pared by 6 bases and J by 3 bases, with 18 bases between. Per the germline V gene, CDR1 is DFQATT and CDR2 is SNEGSKA (reference sequence). The CDR3 protein is CSASPQGIDYEQYF. For the CDR3, the DNA is TGCAGTGCCAGCCCTCAGGGGATCGACTACGAGCAGTACTTC.

This clonotype has a count of ten or more. This chain links TRBV5-1 with TRBJ2-2, with 9 nucleotides matching TRBD1. Germline CDR1 reads SGHRS; CDR2 reads YFSETQ. V lost 4 bases, J lost 5 bases, and 6 bases stayed unmatched. The CDR3 is 15 residues long. The CDR3 DNA follows: TGCGCCAGCAGCATAGGGACAGGGCGGACCGGGGAGCTGTTTTTT. This sequence encodes CASSIGTGRTGELFF.

The rearrangement links TRBV7-2 to TRBJ1-5; D gene ambiguous. The CDR3 is 13 residues long. CDR1 is SGHTA and CDR2 is FQGNSA in the germline V gene. The V end was cut by 1 base, the J end by 6 bases, with 7 bases between. CDR3 amino acids: CASSLVRGQPQHF. CDR3 coding DNA: TGTGCCAGCAGCTTAGTTCGGGGTCAGCCCCAGCATTTT.

This clonotype was seen a few times. The rearrangement links TRBV7-2 to TRBJ2-1; TRBD2 matches at 11 bases. Germline V gives CDR1 SGHTA, CDR2 FQGNSA. The CDR3 has 16 residues. The trim removed 4 bases at V and 6 bases at J, leaving 8 bases unmatched. The CDR3 sequence: CASSSRLAGRFNEQFF. The CDR3 DNA follows: TGTGCCAGCAGCTCCCGACTAGCGGGAAGGTTCAATGAGCAGTTCTTC.

The J gene is TRBJ2-7, the V gene TRBV14; D is possibly TRBD1 or TRBD2 (6 bases each). V lost 0 bases and J 1 base, leaving 19 bases between the germline ends. Germline loops: CDR1 SGHDN, CDR2 FVKESK. CDR3 length equals 18 residues. The CDR3 sequence is CASSQDWRKRGDSYEQYF. The CDR3 bases are TGTGCCAGCAGCCAAGATTGGAGGAAGAGGGGGGATTCCTACGAGCAGTACTTC. The full variable domain, with the rest looked up from reference TRBV14 and TRBJ2-7, is EAGVTQFPSHSVIEKGQTVTLRCDPISGHDNLYWYRRVMGKEIKFLLHFVKESKQDESGMPNNRFLAERTGGTYSTLKVQPAELEDSGVYFCASSQDWRKRGDSYEQYFGPGTRLTVT.

This clonotype was counted at least ten times. The rearrangement links TRBV5-1 to TRBJ2-7; perhaps TRBD2 as D (5 bases). V shed 3 bases and J shed 5 bases, with 18 bases lying between them. This CDR3 comprises 15 residues. Germline-derived CDR1 and CDR2 are SGHRS and YFSETQ. The CDR3 bases are TGCGCCAGCAGCTCTTCGCCTAAGGTCGGGGACGAGCAGTACTTC. Amino acids: CASSSSPKVGDEQYF.

The chain combines TRBV14 with TRBJ2-5; D call uncertain. The V gene lost 1 base and the J gene lost 9 bases, with 6 bases spanning the gap. Germline CDR1 is SGHDN and CDR2 is FVKESK. The CDR3 loop spans 11 amino acids. In nucleotides, the CDR3 is TGTGCCAGCAGCCAAGGGAGCGCCCAGTACTTC. Amino acid sequence: CASSQGSAQYF. Supplemented by reference TRBV14 and TRBJ2-5, the full variable domain reads EAGVTQFPSHSVIEKGQTVTLRCDPISGHDNLYWYRRVMGKEIKFLLHFVKESKQDESGMPNNRFLAERTGGTYSTLKVQPAELEDSGVYFCASSQGSAQYFGPGTRLLVL.

This clonotype turned up a few times. The V call is TRBV29-1, the J call TRBJ2-2; a possible D gene is TRBD1 (5 bases). This CDR3 is built from 16 residues. Trimming cost V 3 bases and J 2 bases, with 16 bases left between them. Germline V CDR1 and CDR2: SQVTM, ANQGSEA. The CDR3 DNA reads as TGCAGCGTTGACCCCCCGACAGTGTTAAACACCGGGGAGCTGTTTTTT. This encodes CSVDPPTVLNTGELFF.

The chain is built from TRBV6-1 and TRBJ2-1; 7 nucleotides line up with TRBD1. V gave up 5 bases and J gave up 3 bases; unmatched junction bases: 7. Germline V gives CDR1 MNHNS, CDR2 SASEGT. CDR3 length: 15 residues. CDR3: CASSNHRDSYNEQFF. As DNA, the CDR3 is TGTGCCAGCAGTAATCACCGGGACAGCTACAATGAGCAGTTCTTC.

This clonotype was picked up many times. V and J are TRBV5-6 and TRBJ2-7, with TRBD1 identical over 7 bases. V dropped 3 bases and J dropped 6; count of bases not matched to a gene: 12. CDR1 is SGHDT, CDR2 YYEEEE, per germline. The CDR3 spans 15 residues. The CDR3 loop reads CASSSMDRTKGEQYF. CDR3 coding DNA: TGTGCCAGCAGCTCCATGGACAGGACGAAGGGCGAGCAGTACTTC.

In its sample, this clonotype was seen once. V usage is TRBV5-1 and J usage is TRBJ2-2, with 7 bases aligning to TRBD1. In germline, CDR1 is SGHRS, CDR2 YFSETQ. The V and J ends lost 3 bases and 3 bases, in that order; junction bases with no gene match: 11. The CDR3 covers 17 residues. The CDR3 spells CASSSTRGRPDTGELFF. CDR3 bases: TGCGCCAGCAGCTCGACGAGGGGGCGCCCCGACACCGGGGAGCTGTTTTTT.

The V gene is TRBV25-1, the J gene TRBJ2-1, with TRBD2 identical over 7 bases. Germline V gives CDR1 MGHDK, CDR2 SYGVNS. The ends lost 3 bases at V and 8 bases at J; junction bases unmatched: 13. The CDR3 covers 16 residues. The DNA of the CDR3 is TGTGCCAGCAGTGACGGTGGGGACTACCTCCGGGATGAGCAGTTCTTC. The encoded protein is CASSDGGDYLRDEQFF.

This clonotype appeared a few times. V is TRBV5-1 and J is TRBJ2-5; 9 nucleotides agree with TRBD2. CDR1 and CDR2 from the germline V gene are SGHRS and YFSETQ. The CDR3 has 16 amino acids. The trim removed 4 bases at V and 3 bases at J, leaving 10 bases unmatched. Here the CDR3 DNA reads TGCGCCAGCAGCGGGGCCCCCGGACTAGCGAAAGAGACCCAGTACTTC. As protein: CASSGAPGLAKETQYF.

The chain uses TRBV20-1 and TRBJ2-3, with a possible D match to TRBD2 (5 bases). Germline assignment: CDR1 DFQATT and CDR2 SNEGSKA (reference sequence). V gave up 5 bases and J gave up 2 bases, with 17 bases separating them. The CDR3 spans 15 residues. The CDR3 nucleotides read TGCAGTGCTGAAAATACTAGGGAATACACAGATACGCAGTATTTT. The encoded protein is CSAENTREYTDTQYF.

The genes are TRBV28 and TRBJ2-1; tentatively, D is TRBD1 (5 bases). The CDR3 covers 12 residues. Deletions cut 3 bases from V and 7 bases from J, with 7 bases between. From germline, CDR1 is MDHEN and CDR2 SYDVKM. CDR3 nucleotide sequence: TGTGCCAGCAGTTTTTGGACAAATGAGCAGTTCTTC. Translation: CASSFWTNEQFF.

The CDR3 DNA sequence: TGTGCCTGGAGTACTGTGAACAATGAGCAGTTCTTC. It is translated as CAWSTVNNEQFF. This sequence joins TRBV30 and TRBJ2-1; no clear D gene. This CDR3 has 12 amino acids. V was pared by 2 bases and J by 5 bases, with 7 bases between. Per germline, CDR1 GTSNPN and CDR2 SVGIG (reference sequence). Complete variable domain (other parts from reference TRBV30 and TRBJ2-1): SQTIHQWPATLVQPVGSPLSLECTVEGTSNPNLYWYRQAAGRGLQLLFYSVGIGQISSEVPQNLSASRPQDRQFILSSKKLLLSDSGFYLCAWSTVNNEQFFGPGTRLTVL.

The chain carries TRBV6-2 or TRBV6-3 and TRBJ2-5; D perhaps matches TRBD1 (6 bases). V dropped 4 bases and J dropped 3 bases, with 30 bases sitting between them. The CDR3 runs to 20 residues. Germline V gene lookup returns CDR1 MNHEY and CDR2 SVGEGT. CDR3 sequence reads: CASSSATQGKIGRFEETQYF. The CDR3 bases are TGTGCCAGCAGTTCCGCAACACAGGGAAAGATTGGCCGGTTTGAAGAGACCCAGTACTTC.

This clonotype turned up a few times. The chain joins TRBV6-5 to TRBJ1-1; D gene uncertain. V shed 7 bases and J shed 3 bases, with 6 bases lying between them. The CDR3 consists of 11 residues. Germline lookup yields CDR1 MNHEY and CDR2 SVGAGI. DNA for the CDR3: TGTGCCAGCACACGGGACACTGAAGCTTTCTTT. It specifies CASTRDTEAFF.